This T cell receptor (beta chain) was captured by sequencing in a study of cytotoxic CD8 clonotypes in ibrutinib-treated CLL. Study in general: Productive templates averaged roughly 270,000 per sample, and productive rearrangements 90,000 to 95,000.

The V segment lost 4 bases and the J segment 2 bases; nucleotides outside the gene matches: 2. The germline V gene has CDR1 MNHEY and CDR2 SMNVEV (reference sequence). This CDR3 has 13 amino acids. Overall study results and limits: Sustained-remission patients were sampled at different times than progressing patients were.

As concerns this clone: Its specificity is unknown.

Researchers set a sequencing depth target of 1 in 200,000 to 1 in 1 million T cells. The protocol was immunoSEQ multiplex PCR, while the TCRdb copy is restricted to in-frame clones and leaves out a portion. The sample carries approximately 350,000 clones, over 55% recorded once. The gene calls are TRBV27 and TRBJ2-7; 7 nucleotides agree with TRBD1. The TCR originated in a human donor with chronic lymphocytic leukemia. The source material was PBMCs, sampled after 36 months of ibrutinib treatment. The CDR3 region is CASSSDRAYEQYF. The CDR3 DNA reads as TGTGCCAGCAGTTCCGACAGGGCCTACGAGCAGTACTTC.